A selection of T cell receptor beta chains follows, all from one sample in a study of OX40 agonist ivuxolimab in advanced cancers. Assay used: immunoSEQ multiplex PCR; TCRdb lists only in-frame clones, some missing. Of 60,000 to 80,000 clones listed, roughly 78% are singletons. The sample in question was CD4+ or CD8+ T cells sorted from blood, obtained in a trial of the OX40 agonist ivuxolimab. Receptor source: an adult with an advanced solid tumor such as melanoma, head and neck, liver or kidney cancer. Each CDR3 is given without its conserved first and last residue. Fields, in order: clone size, CDR3 length, V gene, CDR3 protein. Expanded clones are given a class, and other clones once, few, many or no size at all.

abundance: NA; len: 15; v_gene: TRBV10-3; CDR3aa: AIRGLAGGPSTGELF
abundance: NA; len: 11; v_gene: TRBV25-1; CDR3aa: ASRGTPGEKLF
abundance: once; len: 12; v_gene: TRBV28; CDR3aa: ASIPLVTNTEAF
abundance: NA; len: 11; v_gene: TRBV6-5; CDR3aa: ASRINQGEKQY
abundance: NA; len: 15; v_gene: TRBV10-3; CDR3aa: AISGEVAGGNTGELF
abundance: NA; len: 15; v_gene: TRBV5-1; CDR3aa: ASSPTLTGNIGSPLH
abundance: NA; len: 12; v_gene: TRBV19; CDR3aa: ASSIAGANQPQH
abundance: NA; len: 12; v_gene: TRBV21-1; CDR3aa: ASRIKAGTYEQY
abundance: NA; len: 10; v_gene: TRBV6-6; CDR3aa: ASSPWNTEAF
abundance: NA; len: 11; v_gene: TRBV7-3; CDR3aa: ASSGGGDDGYT
abundance: NA; len: 14; v_gene: TRBV19; CDR3aa: ASSIGTVSTYQPQH
abundance: NA; len: 12; v_gene: TRBV18; CDR3aa: ASSPGLASHEQF
abundance: few; len: 12; v_gene: TRBV6-6; CDR3aa: ASRPPAGSYEQY
abundance: NA; len: 11; v_gene: TRBV7-9; CDR3aa: ASSPDISYEQY
abundance: once; len: 11; v_gene: TRBV9; CDR3aa: ASSRRTGEGYT
abundance: NA; len: 11; v_gene: TRBV7-3; CDR3aa: ASSLKVRDEQF
abundance: NA; len: 12; v_gene: TRBV28; CDR3aa: ASSLEGTNTEAF
abundance: NA; len: 11; v_gene: TRBV7-7; CDR3aa: ASSQGPSYEQY
abundance: NA; len: 14; v_gene: TRBV19; CDR3aa: ASSVSGRESSYEQY
abundance: NA; len: 14; v_gene: TRBV28; CDR3aa: ASSLGTSAFYNEQF
abundance: NA; len: 12; v_gene: TRBV7-4; CDR3aa: ASSKTYSGNTIY
abundance: NA; len: 16; v_gene: TRBV4-1; CDR3aa: ASSLSRLAGGRSYEQY
abundance: NA; len: 11; v_gene: TRBV7-9; CDR3aa: ASSLEVLNEQF
abundance: few; len: 10; v_gene: TRBV30; CDR3aa: ACREQGYEQY
abundance: NA; len: 14; v_gene: TRBV6-5; CDR3aa: ASSYTGRGGTDTQY
abundance: NA; len: 13; v_gene: TRBV10-3; CDR3aa: AISDPGQGFYEQY
abundance: NA; len: 11; v_gene: TRBV5-8; CDR3aa: ASSQDRGREQY
abundance: NA; len: 9; v_gene: TRBV2; CDR3aa: ASSGDQPQH
abundance: NA; len: 13; v_gene: TRBV9; CDR3aa: ASSLSGGSTDTQY
abundance: NA; len: 13; v_gene: TRBV5-5; CDR3aa: ASSLASSNNWEAF
abundance: NA; len: 15; v_gene: TRBV19; CDR3aa: ASSIDHVGTGSYEQY
abundance: once; len: 16; v_gene: TRBV4-1; CDR3aa: ASSQNPRDPQGGETQY
abundance: once; len: 14; v_gene: TRBV4-2; CDR3aa: ASSQVYVSNTGELF
abundance: NA; len: 14; v_gene: TRBV19; CDR3aa: ASSRLRDNTGNTIY
abundance: NA; len: 12; v_gene: TRBV11-3; CDR3aa: ASSADSNQETQY
abundance: NA; len: 13; v_gene: TRBV27; CDR3aa: ASSPVGEAKNIQY
abundance: NA; len: 12; v_gene: TRBV27; CDR3aa: ASSLIGGGETQY
abundance: NA; len: 13; v_gene: TRBV2; CDR3aa: ASSDRASGGSRQF
abundance: NA; len: 14; v_gene: TRBV7-2; CDR3aa: ASSLLGQTSNQPQH
abundance: NA; len: 15; v_gene: TRBV5-1; CDR3aa: ASSLDLGPSGAGELF
abundance: NA; len: 12; v_gene: TRBV7-2; CDR3aa: ASSPGLVIHEQF
abundance: few; len: 14; v_gene: TRBV9; CDR3aa: ASSVEASGSLDTQY
abundance: NA; len: 9; v_gene: TRBV5-6; CDR3aa: ASSRPSEQY
abundance: NA; len: 11; v_gene: TRBV27; CDR3aa: ASSLIRGYEQY
abundance: once; len: 13; v_gene: TRBV6-4; CDR3aa: ASSDRAGSTDTQY
abundance: few; len: 13; v_gene: TRBV4-1; CDR3aa: ASSPRLAGDSEQF
abundance: NA; len: 16; v_gene: TRBV15; CDR3aa: ATSRDDWDVNHADTQY
abundance: NA; len: 13; v_gene: TRBV11-2; CDR3aa: ASSLDLKAFYEQY
abundance: NA; len: 14; v_gene: TRBV4-1; CDR3aa: ASSQVGGGEYYEQY
abundance: NA; len: 11; v_gene: TRBV27; CDR3aa: ASSFASEETQY
abundance: NA; len: 12; v_gene: TRBV7-9; CDR3aa: ASSLVMLAYGYT
abundance: once; len: 13; v_gene: TRBV5-8; CDR3aa: ASSLDGTGVTEAF
abundance: NA; len: 15; v_gene: TRBV27; CDR3aa: ASSLNGQGRGANVLT
abundance: NA; len: 12; v_gene: TRBV7-6; CDR3aa: ASSAAGTPYEQY